This TCR beta chain was captured in a study of blood T cell repertoires in COVID-19 (dated by TCRdb to about 2020). Regarding the complete study: Samples from collaborators originated in the United States, Italy and Spain and spanned both the acute and convalescent phases of COVID-19. Sample metadata almost always included a de-identified subject ID, COVID-19 status, age in years and sex. The prospective study material was composed of cDNA or gDNA derived from T cells, B-cell-depleted T cells, or PBMCs. The repertoires were made available in a free public database intended to serve as a resource for research on the immune response to SARS-CoV-2. The dataset comprised deeply sampled blood TCRbeta repertoires from subjects exposed to, actively infected with, or recovered from COVID-19. Samples were obtained from the ongoing ImmuneRACE study (first 160 participants) and from over a thousand subjects provided by 6 global collaborators. Where available, HLA class I and class II types were obtained from metadata supplied by the sample provider rather than from assay-based typing. Overall study results and their limits: Clinical and demographic metadata were provided uncurated, with the amount varying by source and participant.

Enrolling through a virtual design, the prospective study's participants ranged in age from roughly 18 to 89 years and lived across some 23 United States geographic areas. Cohort assignment in the prospective study relied on participant-reported clinical history from a screening survey and a study questionnaire. Recovered participants in ImmuneRACE Cohort 3 were defined by two consecutive negative NP/OP PCR tests, clearance by a healthcare professional, or resolution of symptoms. In the prospective study, mobile phlebotomists collected whole blood, serum and a nasopharyngeal or oropharyngeal swab from each participant. Participants in the prospective study had the option to provide additional blood draws and questionnaires over a roughly 2-month period. Before DNA extraction, prospective study blood samples were shipped either frozen or at room temperature. As regards this clone: It lacks a known antigen. There are no base qualities to consult, and no much larger clone falls within one base.

The immunoSEQ Assay, a bias-controlled multiplex PCR, was used to amplify TCRbeta CDR3 regions from genomic DNA. As for the original processing: The number of nucleated cells in each sample was estimated by amplification of reference gene primers within the assay. To quantify the absolute abundance of each unique TCRbeta CDR3 rearrangement, sequence reads were collapsed and filtered. For each sample, productive Simpson clonality was calculated as the square root of Simpson's diversity index across productive rearrangements. Here the immuneACCESS table is served through TCRdb, limited to in-frame sequences with V and J called. Missing clones are a known gap in these copies; in checked studies unresolved V genes cover under half, and the rest lacks a known reason. V, J and clone size are those of that table, while D and trimming were read from the DNA. This sample holds about 300,000 clones; 75% to 90% were observed only once. The ten top clones hold 1.5% to 2% of the sample.

The clonotype was recovered from a middle-aged woman who had recovered from COVID-19. The specimen was PBMCs or T cells enriched from blood (not recorded which).

The bases are TGTGCCAGTAGTATAGGAGTAAGGGGGCCGGGGACTGAAGCTTTCTTT. Its translation reads: CASSIGVRGPGTEAFF. The receptor chain draws on TRBV19 and TRBJ1-1; 7 bases in the middle match TRBD1. Relative to germline, V is missing 1 base and J is missing 5 bases, with 10 bases of the junction outside any gene match. From the germline V gene (reference sequence), CDR1 is LNHDA and CDR2 is SQIVND. The CDR3 has 16 amino acids, counting the end cysteine and phenylalanine. Only the CDR3 part of the read is kept: 48 bases, read in frame from the first base.